The 30 T cell receptor beta chains below come from one sample, sequenced in a study of shared clonotypes between healthy human individuals. TCRdb keeps only in-frame clones here, not all; method: immunoSEQ multiplex PCR. Here the sample spans millions of clones, more than 85% being singletons. Input material: naive CD4+ T cells from PBMCs. Stated subset: CD45RA+ positively selected. The receptors were gathered from a man in his late teens or twenties in good health. Some clones in this sample may be carry-over from other donors' samples.

V is TRBV28 and J is TRBJ2-1, with D possibly TRBD1 on 6 matching bases. Trimming shortened V by 10 bases and J by 7 bases, and 23 bases separated the two germline ends. The germline V gene encodes CDR1 MDHEN and CDR2 SYDVKM. CDR3 length: 15 amino acids. CDR3 region: CAIPKRGRFDNEQFF. The DNA for the CDR3 is TGTGCCATTCCAAAGAGGGGGAGATTCGATAATGAGCAGTTCTTC.

The chain links TRBV6-6 to TRBJ2-7, with unresolved D. Germline CDR1 reads MNHNY; CDR2 reads SVGAGI (reference sequence). The V end lost 2 bases, the J end lost 4 bases, and 15 bases lay between the germline ends. CDR3 length: 15 amino acids. CDR3 coding DNA: TGTGCCAGCAGTTACGGAATAACGGACGGGTACGAGCAGTACTTC. Its protein is CASSYGITDGYEQYF.

The chain couples TRBV27 to TRBJ1-1, with D uncertain. Germline CDR1 reads MNHEY; CDR2 reads SMNVEV (reference sequence). V lost 3 bases to trimming and J lost 6 bases, with 11 bases between them. The CDR3 runs 13 residues. CDR3 sequence: CASSFGRLAEAFF. CDR3 in DNA: TGTGCCAGCAGTTTCGGGCGCCTCGCTGAAGCTTTCTTT.

The chain couples TRBV5-6 to TRBJ2-1; tentative D call: TRBD1 (6 bases). V was cut by 4 bases and J by 8 bases, with 22 bases left in between. Germline lookup yields CDR1 SGHDT and CDR2 YYEEEE. The CDR3 loop spans 16 amino acids. CDR3 amino acids: CASSAQRQALRDEQFF. The CDR3 DNA reads TGTGCCAGCAGCGCCCAAAGACAGGCGTTAAGGGATGAGCAGTTCTTC.

Details on this clone: At the DNA level, this CDR3 is encoded by other sequences in the same sample as well. The V call is TRBV5-4, the J call TRBJ2-5; D possibly corresponds to TRBD2 (5 bases). The CDR3 covers 14 residues. V was shortened by 0 bases and J by 1 base, with 7 bases between the two germline ends. In germline, CDR1 is SGHNT, CDR2 YYREEE (reference sequence). The chain's CDR3 is CASSLAGTQETQYF. In DNA, the CDR3 is TGTGCCAGCAGCTTGGCGGGAACCCAAGAGACCCAGTACTTC.

V is TRBV5-1 and J is TRBJ2-7, with 7 positions matching TRBD1. This CDR3 spans 13 amino acids. Germline V gene data show CDR1 as SGHRS and CDR2 as YFSETQ. Losses at the gene ends were 4 bases for V and 5 bases for J; bases not matched to a gene: 6. Here the CDR3 reads CASSPGQANEQYF. The DNA of the CDR3 is TGCGCCAGCAGCCCTGGACAGGCAAACGAGCAGTACTTC.

A single count supports this clone. The genes are TRBV7-9 and TRBJ2-5; D remains unclear. V was shortened by 5 bases and J by 4 bases, with 17 bases between the two germline ends. This CDR3 is built from 15 residues. In germline, CDR1 is SEHNR, CDR2 FQNEAQ (reference sequence). Here the CDR3 DNA reads TGTGCCAGCAGCCCCCTACCTCGTCCTATAGAGACCCAGTACTTC. Encoded protein: CASSPLPRPIETQYF.

In the case of this clone: Other DNA variants within this sample encode the same CDR3. This CDR3 is CASSLGRDTGELFF. In DNA, the CDR3 is TGTGCCAGCAGCTTGGGGCGGGACACCGGGGAGCTGTTTTTT. The V gene is TRBV7-3, the J gene TRBJ2-2; tentatively, D is TRBD1 or TRBD2 (5 bases each). Per germline, CDR1 SGHTA and CDR2 FQGTGA. V was shortened by 3 bases and J by 3 bases, with 8 bases between the two germline ends. The CDR3 has 14 residues.

About this clone itself: Other DNA sequences within the sample encode an identical CDR3. The V gene is TRBV27, the J gene TRBJ1-5, with no clear D. CDR1 is MNHEY, CDR2 SMNVEV, per germline (reference sequence). This CDR3 is 13 amino acids long. The V end lost 3 bases, the J end lost 2 bases, and 5 bases lay between the germline ends. The CDR3 reads CASSFNGNQPQHF. The CDR3 coding sequence is TGTGCCAGCAGTTTCAATGGCAATCAGCCCCAGCATTTT.

The rearrangement links TRBV5-4 to TRBJ2-5, with D possibly being TRBD2 (5 bases). CDR3 length: 14 amino acids. Germline CDR1 and CDR2: SGHNT and YYREEE (reference sequence). V was clipped by 4 bases and J by 5 bases, with 15 bases between them. CDR3: CASSHRGNWETQYF. Written as DNA, the CDR3 is TGTGCCAGCAGCCACCGGGGAAATTGGGAGACCCAGTACTTC.

The chain links TRBV28 to TRBJ2-1, with 16 positions matching TRBD2. Trimming removed 3 bases from V and 10 bases from J; junction bases left unmatched: 6. This CDR3 has 16 residues. CDR1 MDHEN and CDR2 SYDVKM come from the germline V gene. The CDR3 DNA sequence: TGTGCCAGCAGTTTCGGTGGGACTAGCGGGAGGGCCGAGCAGTTCTTC. It is translated as CASSFGGTSGRAEQFF.

The genes are TRBV30 and TRBJ2-2; 7 bases are a match to TRBD1. The germline CDR1 and CDR2 sequences are GTSNPN and SVGIG (reference sequence). Germline trimming cut 1 base from V and 7 bases from J; bases unmatched to any gene: 3. The CDR3 runs to 13 residues. The CDR3 DNA follows: TGTGCCTGGAGTGAGGGGGCTGGCGGGGAGCTGTTTTTT. Translated, it gives CAWSEGAGGELFF. The variable domain in full, with the rest retrieved from reference TRBV30 and TRBJ2-2, is SQTIHQWPATLVQPVGSPLSLECTVEGTSNPNLYWYRQAAGRGLQLLFYSVGIGQISSEVPQNLSASRPQDRQFILSSKKLLLSDSGFYLCAWSEGAGGELFFGEGSRLTVL.

The rearrangement uses TRBV7-3 and TRBJ1-2; tentative D call: TRBD1 (6 bases). The CDR3 runs 15 residues. Per the germline V gene, CDR1 is SGHTA and CDR2 is FQGTGA. V was trimmed by 4 bases and J by 3 bases, leaving 15 bases between them. The CDR3 bases are TGTGCCAGCAGCTCCCTACAGGGCCCCTACTATGGCTACACCTTC. The encoded protein is CASSSLQGPYYGYTF. Full variable domain (missing parts from reference TRBV7-3 and TRBJ1-2): GAGVSQTPSNKVTEKGKYVELRCDPISGHTALYWYRQSLGQGPEFLIYFQGTGAADDSGLPNDRFFAVRPEGSVSTLKIQRTERGDSAVYLCASSSLQGPYYGYTFGSGTRLTVV.

This clone is a singleton in its sample. The V and J genes are TRBV30 and TRBJ2-7; TRBD1 agrees at 10 bases. After removal of 2 bases from V and 4 bases from J, the junction contained 8 bases not matched to a gene. This CDR3 has 15 amino acids. Germline CDR1 GTSNPN, CDR2 SVGIG (reference sequence). The CDR3 here is CAWSPQTGGGYEQYF. CDR3 DNA sequence: TGTGCCTGGAGTCCCCAGACAGGGGGCGGGTACGAGCAGTACTTC.

This chain connects TRBV4-1 to TRBJ2-7; possibly TRBD2 for D (6 bases). V was pared by 3 bases and J by 2 bases, with 26 bases between. CDR1 MGHRA and CDR2 YSYEKL come from the germline V gene. The CDR3 spans 19 residues. The CDR3 nucleotides read TGCGCCAGCAGCCACCTCGCCGGGGACTCCCATTTCCCTACCTACGAGCAGTACTTC. Translating it yields CASSHLAGDSHFPTYEQYF.

Comment on this clone: One end of the junction varies from germline; a read error may be responsible. The chain joins TRBV7-3 to TRBJ2-1, with TRBD2 identical over 13 bases. The CDR3 contains 18 residues. Germline CDR1 SGHTA, CDR2 FQGTGA. The CDR3 DNA is TGTGCCAGCAGCCTAACAGGTCCGGGACTAGCGGGACTCAATGAGCAGTTCTTC. Translation gives CASSLTGPGLAGLNEQFF. Using reference TRBV7-3 and TRBJ2-1 for the parts outside the CDR3, the full variable domain is GAGVSQTPSNKVTEKGKYVELRCDPISGHTALYWYRQSLGQGPEFLIYFQGTGAADDSGLPNDRFFAVRPEGSVSTLKIQRTERGDSAVYLCASSLTGPGLAGLNEQFFGPGTRLTVL.

The chain joins TRBV7-3 to TRBJ2-3; no clear D gene. This CDR3 contains 15 residues. Trimming cost V 2 bases and J 0 bases, with 9 bases left between them. Germline assignment: CDR1 SGHTA and CDR2 FQGTGA. For the CDR3, the DNA is TGTGCCAGCAGCTTAGTCCCGGCTAGCACAGATACGCAGTATTTT. Translation gives CASSLVPASTDTQYF.

The chain links TRBV5-1 to TRBJ2-1; 7 positions agree with TRBD1. J lost 6 bases, V lost 0 bases, and 6 bases had no gene match. Per germline, CDR1 SGHRS and CDR2 YFSETQ. The CDR3 is 15 residues long. The CDR3 protein is CASSLGGTATNEQFF. In DNA, the CDR3 is TGCGCCAGCAGCTTGGGTGGGACAGCGACCAATGAGCAGTTCTTC.

With regard to this clone: Other DNA sequences from this sample encode an identical CDR3 as well. The chain links TRBV30 to TRBJ1-2; 7 bases align to TRBD1. The CDR3 runs to 14 residues. Per the germline V gene, CDR1 is GTSNPN and CDR2 is SVGIG (reference sequence). The trim removed 3 bases at V and 0 bases at J, leaving 4 bases unmatched. The CDR3 spells CAWRIQGSNYGYTF. The CDR3 DNA reads TGTGCCTGGAGAATACAGGGGTCTAACTATGGCTACACCTTC. The complete variable domain, with remaining parts taken from reference TRBV30 and TRBJ1-2, reads SQTIHQWPATLVQPVGSPLSLECTVEGTSNPNLYWYRQAAGRGLQLLFYSVGIGQISSEVPQNLSASRPQDRQFILSSKKLLLSDSGFYLCAWRIQGSNYGYTFGSGTRLTVV.

A note on this clone: Being one base from a much bigger clone, this may be a read error. Other DNA sequences within the sample encode an identical CDR3. V and J are TRBV5-1 and TRBJ2-3; D perhaps matches TRBD2 (6 bases). There are 13 residues in the CDR3. V was trimmed by 3 bases and J by 1 base, leaving 6 bases between them. CDR1 SGHRS and CDR2 YFSETQ come from the germline V gene. CDR3 amino acids: CASSSGGTDTQYF. The CDR3 nucleotides read TGCGCCAGCAGCTCGGGGGGCACAGATACGCAGTATTTT.

This chain joins TRBV19 and TRBJ2-2; no firm D call. Germline lookup yields CDR1 LNHDA and CDR2 SQIVND (reference sequence). V lost 7 bases to trimming and J lost 7 bases, with 16 bases between them. CDR3 length equals 14 residues. CDR3 coding DNA: TGTGCCAGTACCCGGTCCCGACCAGGCGGGGAGCTGTTTTTT. Translation gives CASTRSRPGGELFF.

The V gene is TRBV6-1, the J gene TRBJ2-2; D is possibly TRBD1 (5 bases). The CDR3 loop spans 15 amino acids. Germline V lookup: CDR1 MNHNS, CDR2 SASEGT. Trimming took off 2 bases at V and 1 base at J, with 8 bases between the two ends. In nucleotides, the CDR3 is TGTGCCAGCAGTGAATCCCAGGGGAACACCGGGGAGCTGTTTTTT. Its translation is CASSESQGNTGELFF.

The CDR3 coding sequence is TGTGCCAGCAGCCGACGGGTCAGGGGCGCCCTATATAGCAATCAGCCCCAGCATTTT. Residues: CASSRRVRGALYSNQPQHF. This chain links TRBV27 with TRBJ1-5, with D maybe TRBD1 (6 bases). This CDR3 spans 19 amino acids. Trimming stripped 6 bases from V and 0 bases from J, with 24 bases between. Germline assignment: CDR1 MNHEY and CDR2 SMNVEV (reference sequence).

This chain connects TRBV19 to TRBJ1-1, with 7 bases matching TRBD1. The germline V gene has CDR1 LNHDA and CDR2 SQIVND (reference sequence). This CDR3 region has 17 residues. Unmatched junction bases numbered 15, after V lost 2 bases and J lost 6 bases. The CDR3 protein is CASSINGYAGGSSEAFF. The CDR3 coding sequence is TGTGCCAGTAGTATAAATGGGTACGCAGGGGGAAGTTCTGAAGCTTTCTTT.

The V gene is TRBV11-3, the J gene TRBJ2-3; tentative D call: TRBD1 (5 bases). The CDR3 extends over 15 amino acids. V dropped 5 bases and J dropped 2 bases, with 14 bases sitting between them. The germline V gene encodes CDR1 SGHNT and CDR2 YENEEA. The CDR3 DNA sequence: TGTGCCAGCAGCCAAGGGGCAGGGAACACAGATACGCAGTATTTT. Residues: CASSQGAGNTDTQYF.

CDR3 sequence: CASRVRLRLDTIYF. CDR3 DNA sequence: TGTGCCAGCAGGGTTCGCCTTCGGCTGGACACCATATATTTT. V and J are TRBV30 and TRBJ1-3; a possible D gene is TRBD1 (5 bases). There are 14 residues in the CDR3. Germline V gene data show CDR1 as GTSNPN and CDR2 as SVGIG (reference sequence). V lost 8 bases and J 8 bases, leaving 22 bases between the germline ends.

This chain joins TRBV9 and TRBJ2-3; 8 bases line up with TRBD2. CDR1 is SGDLS, CDR2 YYNGEE, per germline. Trimming cost V 1 base and J 0 bases; bases outside gene matches: 4. This CDR3 region has 16 residues. The CDR3 reads CASSVLSGSSTDTQYF. The CDR3 nucleotides read TGTGCCAGCAGCGTATTAAGCGGGAGCAGCACAGATACGCAGTATTTT.

This rearrangement joins TRBV18 to TRBJ2-7; 10 nucleotides line up with TRBD1. Trimming took 3 bases from V and 4 from J; bases not matched to a gene: 9. Per the germline V gene, CDR1 is KGHSH and CDR2 is LQKENI. The CDR3 has 16 residues. CDR3 residues: CASSPATRQGAYEQYF. The CDR3 DNA reads as TGTGCCAGCTCACCGGCCACTAGACAGGGGGCTTACGAGCAGTACTTC. Complete variable domain (other parts from reference TRBV18 and TRBJ2-7): NAGVMQNPRHLVRRRGQEARLRCSPMKGHSHVYWYRQLPEEGLKFMVYLQKENIIDESGMPKERFSAEFPKEGPSILRIQQVVRGDSAAYFCASSPATRQGAYEQYFGPGTRLTVT.

The chain links TRBV4-2 to TRBJ1-1; 7 bases are shared with TRBD1. Germline lookup yields CDR1 LGHNA and CDR2 YNFKEQ. The CDR3 sequence is 15 residues long. J lost 5 bases, V lost 4 bases, and 10 bases had no gene match. The CDR3: CASSPTGEGGTEAFF. CDR3 nucleotide sequence: TGTGCCAGCAGCCCAACAGGGGAGGGGGGGACTGAAGCTTTCTTT.

This clone was found a few times. The chain uses TRBV5-4 and TRBJ1-2; 10 bases agree with TRBD1. V lost 4 bases and J lost 4; bases outside the gene matches: 7. This CDR3 has 15 residues. Germline V gene lookup returns CDR1 SGHNT and CDR2 YYREEE (reference sequence). The CDR3 sequence: CASSTGQGESYGYTF. CDR3 coding DNA: TGTGCCAGCAGCACCGGACAGGGGGAATCCTATGGCTACACCTTC.